These 6 T cell receptor beta chains were sequenced from one sample in a study of blood T cell repertoires in COVID-19. TCRdb's table, derived via immunoSEQ multiplex PCR, lists solely in-frame clones and lacks some. The sample contains about 170,000 clones, almost 85% of which appear only once. Specimen: peripheral blood. Every receptor here comes from a woman aged 80 or over with COVID-19, enrolled during active disease.

The rearrangement joins TRBV29-1 to TRBJ2-1; TRBD2 is a possible D gene (6 bases). The CDR3 runs to 11 residues. The V end lost 5 bases, the J end lost 10 bases, and 12 bases lay between the germline ends. Looked up from germline, CDR1 is SQVTM and CDR2 is ANQGSEA. CDR3 DNA: TGCAGCGTTATTCGGGGGATGGAGCAGTTCTTC. This codes for CSVIRGMEQFF.

The chain is built from TRBV5-1 and TRBJ2-1; 9 nucleotides line up with TRBD2. V was pared by 4 bases and J by 2 bases, with 4 bases of the junction left unmatched. The CDR3 extends over 15 amino acids. Germline V gives CDR1 SGHRS, CDR2 YFSETQ. CDR3 protein: CASSGAGGTYNEQFF. CDR3 bases: TGCGCCAGCAGCGGGGCGGGAGGGACCTACAATGAGCAGTTCTTC. Using reference TRBV5-1 and TRBJ2-1 for the parts outside the CDR3, the full variable domain is KAGVTQTPRYLIKTRGQQVTLSCSPISGHRSVSWYQQTPGQGLQFLFEYFSETQRNKGNFPGRFSGRQFSNSRSEMNVSTLELGDSALYLCASSGAGGTYNEQFFGPGTRLTVL.

The chain couples TRBV7-2 to TRBJ2-1, with 7 bases aligning to TRBD1. V lost 6 bases and J lost 0; bases outside the gene matches: 5. Germline CDR1 reads SGHTA; CDR2 reads FQGNSA. The CDR3 is made up of 15 amino acids. The CDR3 bases are TGTGCCAGCAGGGGGGACAGATACTCCTACAATGAGCAGTTCTTC. Translation: CASRGDRYSYNEQFF.

V usage is TRBV5-1 and J usage is TRBJ2-7; 7 positions agree with TRBD2. The J segment lost 8 bases and the V segment lost 6 bases, leaving 5 bases of the junction unmatched. Germline CDR1 is SGHRS and CDR2 is YFSETQ. There are 11 residues in the CDR3. The CDR3 loop reads CASTPGGKQYF. The CDR3 DNA follows: TGCGCCAGCACCCCCGGGGGGAAGCAGTACTTC.

This clone was detected once. The rearrangement links TRBV6-5 to TRBJ2-3, with a weak D call TRBD1 (5 bases). V was cut by 6 bases and J by 6 bases, with 19 bases left in between. This CDR3 spans 15 amino acids. CDR1 is MNHEY, CDR2 SVGAGI, per germline. The CDR3 DNA sequence: TGTGCCAGCAGCCCCCTGGCAGGGCCCATCGATACGCAGTATTTT. Residues: CASSPLAGPIDTQYF.

In its sample, this clone was seen a few times. The V gene is TRBV4-1, the J gene TRBJ1-1; weak D call: TRBD1 (5 bases). Per germline, CDR1 MGHRA and CDR2 YSYEKL. The CDR3 totals 14 residues. Between the trimmed V and J ends, which lost 4 bases and 7 bases, there was a span of 16 bases. CDR3 residues: CASSLTDRMGEAFF. In DNA form, the CDR3 reads TGCGCCAGCAGCCTCACCGACAGAATGGGTGAAGCTTTCTTT.